Reported below is one TCR beta chain. This specimen comes from a study of early T cells in non-severe SARS-CoV-2 infection. Whole-study context: Sequencing was performed on bulk RNA from unsorted whole blood, leaving chains unpaired.

V lost 5 bases to trimming and J lost 5 bases; unmatched junction nucleotides: 8. The CDR3 runs 14 residues. TCRdb ran MiXCR on the 5' RACE reads and lists one entry per CDR3 protein. The data contain about 85,000 distinct CDR3 sequences, around 15% of them singletons. This sequence was found in an adult who was a healthcare worker with PCR-confirmed SARS-CoV-2 infection or an uninfected control (not recorded which). Specimen: whole blood. The V call is TRBV12-3 or TRBV12-4, the J call TRBJ2-5, with 7 positions matching TRBD1. The CDR3 DNA is TGTGCCAGCAGTCCCCAGGGGGTTTGGGAGACCCAGTACTTC. It encodes CASSPQGVWETQYF.